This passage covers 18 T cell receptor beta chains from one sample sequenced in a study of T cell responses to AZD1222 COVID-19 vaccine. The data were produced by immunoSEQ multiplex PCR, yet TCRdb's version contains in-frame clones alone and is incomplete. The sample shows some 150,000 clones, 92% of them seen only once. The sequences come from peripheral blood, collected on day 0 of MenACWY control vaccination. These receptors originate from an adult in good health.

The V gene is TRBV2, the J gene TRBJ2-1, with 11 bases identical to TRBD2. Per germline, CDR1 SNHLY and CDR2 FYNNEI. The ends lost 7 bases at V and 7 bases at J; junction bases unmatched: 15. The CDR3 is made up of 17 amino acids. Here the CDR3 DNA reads TGTGCCAGCAAGCGGCTAGCGGGAGGAGGGTACTATAATGAGCAGTTCTTC. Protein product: CASKRLAGGGYYNEQFF. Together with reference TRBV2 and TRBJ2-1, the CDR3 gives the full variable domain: EPEVTQTPSHQVTQMGQEVILRCVPISNHLYFYWYRQILGQKVEFLVSFYNNEISEKSEIFDDQFSVERPDGSNFTLKIRSTKLEDSAMYFCASKRLAGGGYYNEQFFGPGTRLTVL.

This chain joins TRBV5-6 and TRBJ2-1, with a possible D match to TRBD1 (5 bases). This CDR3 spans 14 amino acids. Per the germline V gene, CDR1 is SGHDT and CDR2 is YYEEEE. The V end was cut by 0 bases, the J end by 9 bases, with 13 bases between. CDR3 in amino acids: CASSLAARQGEQFF. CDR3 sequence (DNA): TGTGCCAGCAGCTTGGCCGCGAGGCAGGGTGAGCAGTTCTTC. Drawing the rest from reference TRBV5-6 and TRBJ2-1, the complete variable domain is DAGVTQSPTHLIKTRGQQVTLRCSPKSGHDTVSWYQQALGQGPQFIFQYYEEEERQRGNFPDRFSGHQFPNYSSELNVNALLLGDSALYLCASSLAARQGEQFFGPGTRLTVL.

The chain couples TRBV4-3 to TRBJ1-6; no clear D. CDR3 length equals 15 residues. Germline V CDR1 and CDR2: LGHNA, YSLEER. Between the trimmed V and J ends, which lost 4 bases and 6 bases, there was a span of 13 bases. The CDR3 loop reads CASSLGRRPNSPLHF. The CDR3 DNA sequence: TGCGCCAGCAGCCTTGGACGGAGGCCTAATTCACCCCTCCACTTT.

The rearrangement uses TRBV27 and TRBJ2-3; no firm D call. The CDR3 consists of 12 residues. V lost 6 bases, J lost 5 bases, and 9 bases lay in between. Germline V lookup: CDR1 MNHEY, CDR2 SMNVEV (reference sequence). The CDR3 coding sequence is TGTGCCAGCAGGACCATTGGAGATACGCAGTATTTT. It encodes CASRTIGDTQYF.

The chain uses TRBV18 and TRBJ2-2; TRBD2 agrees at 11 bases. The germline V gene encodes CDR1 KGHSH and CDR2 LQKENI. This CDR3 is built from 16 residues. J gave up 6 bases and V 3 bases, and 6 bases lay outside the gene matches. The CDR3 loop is CASSPTSGSPPGELFF. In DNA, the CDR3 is TGTGCCAGCTCACCCACTAGCGGGAGTCCCCCCGGGGAGCTGTTTTTT. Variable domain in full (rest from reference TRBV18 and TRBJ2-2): NAGVMQNPRHLVRRRGQEARLRCSPMKGHSHVYWYRQLPEEGLKFMVYLQKENIIDESGMPKERFSAEFPKEGPSILRIQQVVRGDSAAYFCASSPTSGSPPGELFFGEGSRLTVL.

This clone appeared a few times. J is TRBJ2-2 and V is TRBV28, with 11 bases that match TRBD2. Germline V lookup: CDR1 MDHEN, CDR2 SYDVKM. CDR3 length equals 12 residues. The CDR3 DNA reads TGTGCGGGTAGCGGGAGGGCCGGGGAGCTGTTTTTT. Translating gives CAGSGRAGELFF. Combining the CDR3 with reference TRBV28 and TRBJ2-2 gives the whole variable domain DVKVTQSSRYLVKRTGEKVFLECVQDMDHENMFWYRQDPGLGLRLIYFSYDVKMKEKGDIPEGYSVSREKKERFSLILESASTNQTSMYLCAGSGRAGELFFGEGSRLTVL.

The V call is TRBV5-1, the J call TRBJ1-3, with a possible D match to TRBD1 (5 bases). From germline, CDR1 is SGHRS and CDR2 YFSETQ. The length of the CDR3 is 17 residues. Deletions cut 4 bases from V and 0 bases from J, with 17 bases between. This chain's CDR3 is CASSPETGASSGNTIYF. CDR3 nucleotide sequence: TGCGCCAGCAGCCCAGAAACAGGTGCCAGCTCTGGAAACACCATATATTTT.

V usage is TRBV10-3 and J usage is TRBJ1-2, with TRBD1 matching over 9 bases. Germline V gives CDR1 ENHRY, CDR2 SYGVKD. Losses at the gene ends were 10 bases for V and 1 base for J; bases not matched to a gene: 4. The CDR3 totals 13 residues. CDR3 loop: CATRDRDNYGYTF. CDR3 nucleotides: TGTGCCACCCGGGACAGGGATAACTATGGCTACACCTTC.

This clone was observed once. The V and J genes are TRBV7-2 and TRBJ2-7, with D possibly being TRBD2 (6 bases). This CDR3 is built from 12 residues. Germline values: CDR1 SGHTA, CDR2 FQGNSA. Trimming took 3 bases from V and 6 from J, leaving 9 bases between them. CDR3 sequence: CASSLGLVEQYF. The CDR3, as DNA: TGTGCCAGCAGCTTGGGACTGGTCGAGCAGTACTTC.

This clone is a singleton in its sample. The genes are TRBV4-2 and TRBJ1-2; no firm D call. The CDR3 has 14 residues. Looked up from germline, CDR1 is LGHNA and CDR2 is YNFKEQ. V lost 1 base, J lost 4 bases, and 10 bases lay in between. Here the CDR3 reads CASSQGELSYGYTF. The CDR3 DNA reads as TGTGCCAGCAGCCAAGGGGAACTTTCCTATGGCTACACCTTC.

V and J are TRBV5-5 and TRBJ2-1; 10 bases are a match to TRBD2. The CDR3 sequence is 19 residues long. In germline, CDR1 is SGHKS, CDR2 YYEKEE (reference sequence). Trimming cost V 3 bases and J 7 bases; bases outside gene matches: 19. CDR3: CASSSGVVAGGVARNEQFF. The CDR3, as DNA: TGTGCCAGCAGCTCGGGGGTGGTAGCGGGAGGAGTTGCGAGGAATGAGCAGTTCTTC.

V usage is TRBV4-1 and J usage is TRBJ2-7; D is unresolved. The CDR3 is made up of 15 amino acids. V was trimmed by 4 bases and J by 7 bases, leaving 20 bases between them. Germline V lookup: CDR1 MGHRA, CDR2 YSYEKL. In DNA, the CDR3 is TGCGCCAGCAGCCCGCGCCCGGGCGGCCCGGAAGAGCAGTACTTC. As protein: CASSPRPGGPEEQYF.

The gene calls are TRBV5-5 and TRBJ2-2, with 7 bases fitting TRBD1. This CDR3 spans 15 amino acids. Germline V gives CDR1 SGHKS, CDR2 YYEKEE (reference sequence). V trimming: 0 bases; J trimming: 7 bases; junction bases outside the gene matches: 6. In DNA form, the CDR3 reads TGTGCCAGCAGCTTGGAGCCAGGGGGAAACGGGGAGCTGTTTTTT. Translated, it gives CASSLEPGGNGELFF. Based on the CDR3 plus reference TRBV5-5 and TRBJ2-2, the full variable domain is DAGVTQSPTHLIKTRGQQVTLRCSPISGHKSVSWYQQVLGQGPQFIFQYYEKEERGRGNFPDRFSARQFPNYSSELNVNALLLGDSALYLCASSLEPGGNGELFFGEGSRLTVL.

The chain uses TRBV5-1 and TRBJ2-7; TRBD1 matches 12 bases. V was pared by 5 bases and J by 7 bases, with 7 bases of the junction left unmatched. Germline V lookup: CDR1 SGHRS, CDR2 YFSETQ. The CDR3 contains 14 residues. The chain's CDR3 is CASSGGTGGVEQYF. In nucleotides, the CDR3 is TGCGCCAGCAGTGGGGGGACAGGGGGCGTGGAGCAGTACTTC.

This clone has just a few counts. CDR3 coding DNA: TGTGCCAGCAGCCAAACCGGGACCACCCTTTACGAGCAGTACTTC. It is translated as CASSQTGTTLYEQYF. The gene calls are TRBV6-5 and TRBJ2-7, with D possibly being TRBD1 or TRBD2 (5 bases each). The length of the CDR3 is 15 residues. The V end was cut by 6 bases, the J end by 4 bases, with 19 bases between. Germline loops: CDR1 MNHEY, CDR2 SVGAGI.

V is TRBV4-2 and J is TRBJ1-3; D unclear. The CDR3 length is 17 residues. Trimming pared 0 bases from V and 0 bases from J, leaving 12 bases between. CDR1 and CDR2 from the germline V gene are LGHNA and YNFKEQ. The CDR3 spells CASSQDWTTFSGNTIYF. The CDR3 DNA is TGTGCCAGCAGCCAAGACTGGACTACTTTCTCTGGAAACACCATATATTTT.

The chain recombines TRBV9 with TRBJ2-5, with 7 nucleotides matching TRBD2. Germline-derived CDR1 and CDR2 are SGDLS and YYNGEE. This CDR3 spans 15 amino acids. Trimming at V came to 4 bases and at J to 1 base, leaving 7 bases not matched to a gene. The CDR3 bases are TGTGCCAGCAGCCCCAGTAGCGGGCCCCAAGAGACCCAGTACTTC. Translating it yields CASSPSSGPQETQYF.

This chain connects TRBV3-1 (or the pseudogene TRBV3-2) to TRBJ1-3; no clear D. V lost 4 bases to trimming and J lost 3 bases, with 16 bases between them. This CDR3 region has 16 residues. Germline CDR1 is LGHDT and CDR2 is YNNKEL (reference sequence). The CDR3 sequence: CASSPRTVTDGNTIYF. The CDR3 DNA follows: TGTGCCAGCAGCCCTCGAACAGTGACCGATGGAAACACCATATATTTT.